Reported below is one T cell receptor (beta chain). The sample is drawn from a study of T cell responses to AZD1222 COVID-19 vaccine. Profiled with immunoSEQ multiplex PCR; TCRdb holds only in-frame clones, not every one. The sample has some 110,000 clones; 85% to 90% are singletons. The CDR3 length is 15 residues. V was cut by 4 bases and J by 7 bases, with 19 bases left in between. Per germline, CDR1 MNHEY and CDR2 SMNVEV (reference sequence). The V gene is TRBV27, the J gene TRBJ2-5, with D unresolved. Sequenced here: peripheral blood, sampled 28 days after the second AZD1222 dose. This sequence originates from an adult who received the AZD1222 COVID-19 vaccine. Here the CDR3 reads CASSYTQTVSGTQYF. The CDR3 coding sequence is TGTGCCAGCAGTTACACCCAAACAGTTTCCGGGACCCAGTACTTC.